The TCR beta chain under discussion was sequenced for a study of cytomegalovirus exposure and HLA in healthy donors. Whole-study findings and limits: Reports credit the classifier with highly specific, highly sensitive diagnosis of cytomegalovirus status. TCR beta chains numbering some 160 were designated cytomegalovirus-associated.

As to this clone: The antigen remains undetermined.

The study ran its PCR with 60 Vbeta and 13 Jbeta primers. Original analysis: In a later analysis, 79 million or so unique TCR beta chains included roughly 11 million shared by two or more donors. Data came from immunoSEQ multiplex PCR; TCRdb stores just in-frame clones and leaves some out. The V and J calls and the clone size are those of that table, but D and trimming were determined from the DNA. This table holds 130,000 to 150,000 clones, about 64% found once. Germline V gives CDR1 MDHEN, CDR2 SYDVKM. This CDR3 comprises 16 residues. V lost 6 bases and J lost 0, with 12 bases in between. Specimen: PBMCs. V gene TRBV28 combines with J gene TRBJ2-6; D is possibly TRBD1 (6 bases). The sequence came from a man aged 60 to 69 in good health and CMV-seronegative. The CDR3 sequence: CASSSGHFSGANVLTF. CDR3 nucleotides: TGTGCCAGCAGCTCGGGACACTTCTCTGGGGCCAACGTCCTGACTTTC.